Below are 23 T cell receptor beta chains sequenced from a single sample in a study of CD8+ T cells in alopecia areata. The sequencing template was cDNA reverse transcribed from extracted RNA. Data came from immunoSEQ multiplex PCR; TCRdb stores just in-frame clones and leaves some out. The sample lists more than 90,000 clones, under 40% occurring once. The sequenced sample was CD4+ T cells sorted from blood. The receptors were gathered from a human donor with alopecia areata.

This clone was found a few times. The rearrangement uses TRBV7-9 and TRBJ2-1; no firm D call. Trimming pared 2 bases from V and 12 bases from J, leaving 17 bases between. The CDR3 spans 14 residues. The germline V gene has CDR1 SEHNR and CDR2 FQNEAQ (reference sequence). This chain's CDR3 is CASSLSDPGLWQFF. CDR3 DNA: TGTGCCAGCAGCTTATCAGACCCGGGTTTGTGGCAGTTCTTC.

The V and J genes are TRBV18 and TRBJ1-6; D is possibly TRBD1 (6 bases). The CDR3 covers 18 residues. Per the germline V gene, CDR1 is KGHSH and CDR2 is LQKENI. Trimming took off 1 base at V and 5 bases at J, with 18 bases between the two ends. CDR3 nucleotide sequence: TGTGCCAGCTCACCACAACAGCCTGGGACACGTCATAATTCACCCCTCCACTTT. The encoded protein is CASSPQQPGTRHNSPLHF.

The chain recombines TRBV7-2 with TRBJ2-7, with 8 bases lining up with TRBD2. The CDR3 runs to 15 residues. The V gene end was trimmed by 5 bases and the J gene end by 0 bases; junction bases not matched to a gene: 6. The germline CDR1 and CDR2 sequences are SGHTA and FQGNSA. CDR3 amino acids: CASSPRGGSSYEQYF. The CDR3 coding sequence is TGTGCCAGCAGCCCACGGGGGGGCAGCTCCTACGAGCAGTACTTC.

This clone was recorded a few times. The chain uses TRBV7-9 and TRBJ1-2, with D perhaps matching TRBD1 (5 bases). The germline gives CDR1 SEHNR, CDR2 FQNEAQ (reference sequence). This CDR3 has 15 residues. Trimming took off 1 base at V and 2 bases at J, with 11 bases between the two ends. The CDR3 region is CASSLVSGVNYGYTF. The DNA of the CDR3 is TGTGCCAGCAGCTTAGTATCGGGGGTCAACTATGGCTACACCTTC.

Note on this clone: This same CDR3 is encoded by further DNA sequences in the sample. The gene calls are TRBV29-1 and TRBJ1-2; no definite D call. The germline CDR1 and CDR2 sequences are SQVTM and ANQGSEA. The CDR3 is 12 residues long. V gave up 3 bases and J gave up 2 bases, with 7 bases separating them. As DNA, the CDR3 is TGCAGCGTTGATTCCCTAAACTATGGCTACACCTTC. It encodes CSVDSLNYGYTF.

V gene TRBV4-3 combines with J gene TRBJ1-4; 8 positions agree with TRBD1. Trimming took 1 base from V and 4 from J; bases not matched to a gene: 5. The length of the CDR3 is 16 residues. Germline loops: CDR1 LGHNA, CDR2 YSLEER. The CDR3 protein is CASSQAGGQGNEKLFF. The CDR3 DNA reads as TGCGCCAGCAGCCAAGCAGGCGGACAGGGTAATGAAAAACTGTTTTTT.

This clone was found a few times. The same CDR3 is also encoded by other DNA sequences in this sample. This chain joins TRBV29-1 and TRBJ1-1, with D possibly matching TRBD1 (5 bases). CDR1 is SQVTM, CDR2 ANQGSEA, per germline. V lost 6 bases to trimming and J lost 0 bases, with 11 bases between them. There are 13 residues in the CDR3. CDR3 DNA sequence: TGCAGCGTGGGGGGGGGAATGAACACTGAAGCTTTCTTT. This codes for CSVGGGMNTEAFF.

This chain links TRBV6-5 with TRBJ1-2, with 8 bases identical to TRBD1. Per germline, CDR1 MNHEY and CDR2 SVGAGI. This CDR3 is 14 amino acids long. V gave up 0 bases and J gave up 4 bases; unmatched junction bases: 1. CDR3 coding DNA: TGTGCCAGCAGTTACTCGCAGGGGGCCTATGGCTACACCTTC. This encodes CASSYSQGAYGYTF.

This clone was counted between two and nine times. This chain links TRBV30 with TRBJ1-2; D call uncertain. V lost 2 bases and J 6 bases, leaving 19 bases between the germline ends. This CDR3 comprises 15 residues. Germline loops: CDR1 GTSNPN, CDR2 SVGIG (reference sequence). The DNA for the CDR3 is TGTGCCTGGAGTCCCCGGGGAGGGAGGAGAAATGGCTACACCTTC. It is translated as CAWSPRGGRRNGYTF.

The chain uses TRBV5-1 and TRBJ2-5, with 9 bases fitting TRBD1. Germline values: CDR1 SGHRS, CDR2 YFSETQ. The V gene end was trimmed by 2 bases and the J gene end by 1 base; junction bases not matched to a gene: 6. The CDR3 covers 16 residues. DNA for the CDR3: TGCGCCAGCAGCTTTGGGACAGGGACACCCCAAGAGACCCAGTACTTC. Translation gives CASSFGTGTPQETQYF.

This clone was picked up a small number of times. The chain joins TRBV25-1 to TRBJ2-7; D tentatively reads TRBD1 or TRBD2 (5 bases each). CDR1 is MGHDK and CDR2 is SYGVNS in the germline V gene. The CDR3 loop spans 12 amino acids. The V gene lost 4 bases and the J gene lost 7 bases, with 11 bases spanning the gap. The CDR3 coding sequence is TGTGCCAGCAGTGCAGGGACGTATGAGCAGTACTTC. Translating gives CASSAGTYEQYF.

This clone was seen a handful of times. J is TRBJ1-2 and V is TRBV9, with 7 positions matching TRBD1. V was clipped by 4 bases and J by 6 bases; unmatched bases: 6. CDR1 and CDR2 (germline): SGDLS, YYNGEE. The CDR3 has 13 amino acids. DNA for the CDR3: TGTGCCAGCAGCACAACAGGGGCTGATGGCTACACCTTC. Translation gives CASSTTGADGYTF.

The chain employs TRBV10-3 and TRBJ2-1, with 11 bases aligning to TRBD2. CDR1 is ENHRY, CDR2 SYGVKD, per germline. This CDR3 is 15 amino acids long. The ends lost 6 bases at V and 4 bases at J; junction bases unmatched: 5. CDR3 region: CAIRSGLAEYNEQFF. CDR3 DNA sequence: TGTGCCATCAGGTCGGGACTAGCGGAATACAATGAGCAGTTCTTC.

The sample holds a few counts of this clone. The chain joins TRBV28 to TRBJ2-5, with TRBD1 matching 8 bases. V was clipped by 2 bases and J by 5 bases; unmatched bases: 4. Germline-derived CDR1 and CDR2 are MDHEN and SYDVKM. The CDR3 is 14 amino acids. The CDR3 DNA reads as TGTGCCAGCAGTTTACCGGACAGGGATGAGACCCAGTACTTC. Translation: CASSLPDRDETQYF. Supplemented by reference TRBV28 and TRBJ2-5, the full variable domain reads DVKVTQSSRYLVKRTGEKVFLECVQDMDHENMFWYRQDPGLGLRLIYFSYDVKMKEKGDIPEGYSVSREKKERFSLILESASTNQTSMYLCASSLPDRDETQYFGPGTRLLVL.

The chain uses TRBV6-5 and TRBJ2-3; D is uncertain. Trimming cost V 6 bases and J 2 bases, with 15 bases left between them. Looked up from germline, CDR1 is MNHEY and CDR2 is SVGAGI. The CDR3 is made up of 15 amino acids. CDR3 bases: TGTGCCAGCAGCCTCCGAACAGATTTCACAGATACGCAGTATTTT. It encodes CASSLRTDFTDTQYF.

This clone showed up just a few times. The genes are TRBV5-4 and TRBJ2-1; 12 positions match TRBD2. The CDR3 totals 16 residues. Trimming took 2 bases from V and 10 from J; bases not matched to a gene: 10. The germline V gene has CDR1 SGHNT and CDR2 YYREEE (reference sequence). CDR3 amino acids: CASSFVLTSGSNEQFF. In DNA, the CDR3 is TGTGCCAGCAGCTTTGTACTGACTAGCGGGAGTAACGAGCAGTTCTTC.

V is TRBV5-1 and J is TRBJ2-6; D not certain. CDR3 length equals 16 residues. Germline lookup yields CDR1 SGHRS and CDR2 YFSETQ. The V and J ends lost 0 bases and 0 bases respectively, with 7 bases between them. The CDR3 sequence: CASSLALGSGANVLTF. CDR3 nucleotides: TGCGCCAGCAGCTTGGCATTGGGCTCTGGGGCCAACGTCCTGACTTTC.

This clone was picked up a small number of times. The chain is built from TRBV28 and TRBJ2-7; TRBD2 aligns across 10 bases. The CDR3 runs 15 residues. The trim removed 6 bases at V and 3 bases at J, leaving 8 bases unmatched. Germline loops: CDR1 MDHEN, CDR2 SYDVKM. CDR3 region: CASRGNGLADYEQYF. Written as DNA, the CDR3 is TGTGCCAGCAGGGGAAATGGACTAGCGGACTACGAGCAGTACTTC. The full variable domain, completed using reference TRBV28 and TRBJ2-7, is DVKVTQSSRYLVKRTGEKVFLECVQDMDHENMFWYRQDPGLGLRLIYFSYDVKMKEKGDIPEGYSVSREKKERFSLILESASTNQTSMYLCASRGNGLADYEQYFGPGTRLTVT.

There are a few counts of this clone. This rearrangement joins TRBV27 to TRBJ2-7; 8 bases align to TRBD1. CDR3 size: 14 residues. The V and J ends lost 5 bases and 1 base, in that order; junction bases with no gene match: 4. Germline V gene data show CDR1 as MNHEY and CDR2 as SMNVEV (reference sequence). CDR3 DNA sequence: TGTGCCAGCAGTCCGGACAGGGAATCCTACGAGCAGTACTTC. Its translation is CASSPDRESYEQYF.

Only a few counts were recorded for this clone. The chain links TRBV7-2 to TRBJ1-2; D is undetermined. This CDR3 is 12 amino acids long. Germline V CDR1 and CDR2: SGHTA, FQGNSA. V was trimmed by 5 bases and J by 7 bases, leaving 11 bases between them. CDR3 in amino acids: CASSHVTSGYTF. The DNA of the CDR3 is TGTGCCAGCAGCCACGTGACATCTGGCTACACCTTC.

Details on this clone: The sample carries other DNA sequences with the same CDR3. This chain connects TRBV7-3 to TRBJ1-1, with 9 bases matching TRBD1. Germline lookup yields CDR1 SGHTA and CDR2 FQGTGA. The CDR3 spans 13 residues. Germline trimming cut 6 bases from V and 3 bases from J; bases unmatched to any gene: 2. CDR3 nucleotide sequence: TGTGCCAGCAGGCGACAGGGGGACACTGAAGCTTTCTTT. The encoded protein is CASRRQGDTEAFF.

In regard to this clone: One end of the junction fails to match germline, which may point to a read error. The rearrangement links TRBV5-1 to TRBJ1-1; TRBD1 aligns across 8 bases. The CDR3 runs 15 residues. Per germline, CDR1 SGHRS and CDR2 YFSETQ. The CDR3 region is CASSLGMTGETEAFF. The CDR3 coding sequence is TGCGCCAGCAGTTTGGGAATGACAGGGGAAACTGAAGCTTTCTTT. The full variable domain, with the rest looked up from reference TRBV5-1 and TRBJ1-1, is KAGVTQTPRYLIKTRGQQVTLSCSPISGHRSVSWYQQTPGQGLQFLFEYFSETQRNKGNFPGRFSGRQFSNSRSEMNVSTLELGDSALYLCASSLGMTGETEAFFGQGTRLTVV.

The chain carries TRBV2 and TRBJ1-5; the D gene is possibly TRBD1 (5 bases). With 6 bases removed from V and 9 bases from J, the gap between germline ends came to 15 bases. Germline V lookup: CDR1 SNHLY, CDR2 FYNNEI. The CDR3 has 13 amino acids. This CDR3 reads CASSFRAARPQHF. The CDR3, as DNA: TGTGCCAGCAGCTTCAGGGCTGCACGGCCCCAGCATTTT.